A selection of T cell receptor beta chains follows, all from one sample in a study of T-cell reconstitution after alpha-beta-depleted transplantation in children. TCRdb re-called the PCR reads through MiXCR, storing one row per CDR3 protein. Here the sample spans about 540,000 distinct CDR3 sequences, about a sixth being singletons. Source: PBMCs from the stem cell graft donor, taken from the stem cell graft. The receptors were gathered from a human donor who donated a stem cell graft to a child with acute lymphoblastic leukemia. Each CDR3 is given with its conserved first and last residue. The order of the fields is clone size, J gene, D gene, V gene, CDR3 protein, CDR3 DNA. A D gene is named only where the DNA matches it firmly. For some rows the clone size is stated as once, few or many, or as a class when expanded; others skip it.

.,TRBJ2-7,TRBD1,TRBV5-1,CASRLGYRGPEQYF,TGCGCCAGCAGGCTCGGATACAGGGGGCCTGAGCAGTACTTC
few,TRBJ2-1,TRBD2,TRBV5-1,CASSPNSGLADYNEQFF,TGCGCCAGCAGCCCAAACTCGGGACTAGCAGATTACAATGAGCAGTTCTTC
many,TRBJ2-1,.,TRBV29-1,CSAKTEVYNEQFF,TGCAGCGCCAAGACAGAAGTCTACAATGAGCAGTTCTTC
.,TRBJ2-2,TRBD1,TRBV2,CASNLHLRDRGANTGELFF,TGTGCCAGCAACCTTCACCTCCGGGACAGGGGGGCGAACACCGGGGAGCTGTTTTTT
few,TRBJ2-5,TRBD1,TRBV25-1,CASSPDLGQGRETQYF,TGTGCCAGCAGTCCGGATCTGGGACAGGGCCGGGAGACCCAGTACTTC
.,TRBJ2-5,TRBD2,TRBV5-1,CASSRTSRQETQYF,TGCGCCAGCAGCCGGACTAGCAGACAAGAGACCCAGTACTTC
few,TRBJ2-7,TRBD1,TRBV14,CASSQARGTGWSYEQYF,TGTGCCAGCAGCCAAGCGAGGGGGACAGGGTGGAGCTACGAGCAGTACTTC
few,TRBJ2-5,TRBD2,TRBV4-1,CASSHPRVISGRWQETQYF,TGCGCCAGCAGCCACCCCCGGGTGATTAGCGGGAGGTGGCAAGAGACCCAGTACTTC
few,TRBJ2-7,.,TRBV5-1,CASSSTVAPSGQYF,TGCGCCAGCAGCTCGACAGTTGCCCCCTCTGGGCAGTACTTC
.,TRBJ1-1,.,TRBV7-8,CASSLGQVGLTVEAFF,TGTGCCAGCAGCTTAGGACAGGTTGGGTTGACCGTTGAAGCTTTCTTT
many,TRBJ2-3,.,TRBV27,CASSWGTDTQYF,TGTGCCAGCAGCTGGGGCACAGATACGCAGTATTTT
.,TRBJ1-2,.,TRBV27,CASSPWTVSQFEHYGYTF,TGTGCCAGCAGCCCCTGGACAGTTTCCCAGTTTGAACACTATGGCTACACCTTC
.,TRBJ2-1,TRBD2,TRBV7-8,CASSLVGTSPNEQFF,TGTGCCAGCAGCTTAGTTGGGACTAGCCCCAATGAGCAGTTCTTC
few,TRBJ2-1,.,TRBV6-4,CASSSLHGFYNEQFF,TGTGCCAGCAGTTCCCTCCATGGGTTCTACAATGAGCAGTTCTTC
few,TRBJ1-4,.,TRBV30,CAWSRGLQEKLFF,TGTGCCTGGTCGAGGGGGTTACAGGAAAAACTGTTTTTT